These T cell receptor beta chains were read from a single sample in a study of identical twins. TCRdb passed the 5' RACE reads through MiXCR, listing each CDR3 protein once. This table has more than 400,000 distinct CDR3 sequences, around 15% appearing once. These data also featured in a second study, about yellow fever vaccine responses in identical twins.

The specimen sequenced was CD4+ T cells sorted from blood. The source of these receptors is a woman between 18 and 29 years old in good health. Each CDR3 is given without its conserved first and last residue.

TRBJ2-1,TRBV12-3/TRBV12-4,ASAPDRLSSYNEQF
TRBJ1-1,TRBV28,ASSPGPVRNTEAF
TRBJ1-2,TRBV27,ASSLFRGQFYGYT
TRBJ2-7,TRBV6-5,ASSSPPSGVYEQY
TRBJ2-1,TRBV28,ASSWVGEQF
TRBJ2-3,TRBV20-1,SAGGPSWADTQY
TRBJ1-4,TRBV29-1,SAQRGSNEKLF
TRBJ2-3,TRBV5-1,ASSRGDTYTDTQY
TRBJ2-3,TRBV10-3,AISQGSTDTQY
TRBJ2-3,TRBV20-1,SASTWTAHTDTQY
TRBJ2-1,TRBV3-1,ASSHPSRGVYNEQF
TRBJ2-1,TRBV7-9,ASSWGQGWNEQF
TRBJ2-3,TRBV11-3,ASSRRLAGAKGTDTQY
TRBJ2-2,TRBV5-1,ASSSGLAGAPTGELF
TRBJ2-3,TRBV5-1,ASSFIAGAYTDTQY
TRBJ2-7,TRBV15,ATSTAGGFYEQY
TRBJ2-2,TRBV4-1,ASSRTGLGTGELF
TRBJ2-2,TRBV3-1,ASSQEKTARNTGELF
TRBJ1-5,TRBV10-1,ASSEDRTGAQH
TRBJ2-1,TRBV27,ASRDFGQGRYNEQF
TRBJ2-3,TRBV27,ASSHTPGLAFADTQY
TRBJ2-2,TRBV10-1,ASRGDRGNTGELF
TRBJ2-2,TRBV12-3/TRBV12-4,ASSPQTGQNTGELF
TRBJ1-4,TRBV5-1,ASSLGGQDTNEKLF
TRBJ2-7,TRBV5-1,ASSLGQGSSYEQY